This entry lists 10 T cell receptor beta chains sequenced from one sample in a study of graft-versus-host responses after intestinal transplantation. Assay: immunoSEQ multiplex PCR; the TCRdb copy retains only in-frame clones and omits some. The sample consists of tens of thousands of clones, about a third of them appearing once. Plating of about 200,000 CFSE-labeled responder cells was done together with about 200,000 irradiated, violet-dye-labeled stimulator cells. The sample was alloreactive CD8+ T cells from a mixed lymphocyte reaction culture, taken before intestinal transplant. Subset given: CFSE-low proliferating T cells sorted from approximately six-day pre-transplant mixed lymphocyte reaction (GvH or HvG direction). These receptors were obtained from a human patient who received an intestinal transplant.

This clone was recorded a few times. This chain uses TRBV4-2 with TRBJ2-5; TRBD2 agrees at 11 bases. Germline V gives CDR1 LGHNA, CDR2 YNFKEQ. The CDR3 extends over 16 amino acids. The J segment lost 0 bases and the V segment lost 4 bases, leaving 4 bases of the junction unmatched. Written as DNA, the CDR3 is TGTGCCAGCAGCCTCGGGACTAGCGGTCACCAAGAGACCCAGTACTTC. Translated: CASSLGTSGHQETQYF.

This clone was counted between two and nine times. J is TRBJ1-1 and V is TRBV4-1; 7 nucleotides align to TRBD1. With 5 bases clipped from V and 2 bases from J, the junction kept 8 bases outside the gene matches. The CDR3 has 15 amino acids. The germline V gene has CDR1 MGHRA and CDR2 YSYEKL. CDR3 region: CASSARQGFNTEAFF. The CDR3, as DNA: TGCGCCAGCAGCGCTCGACAGGGCTTCAACACTGAAGCTTTCTTT.

V usage is TRBV28 and J usage is TRBJ2-1; D gene uncertain. V lost 1 base, J lost 9 bases, and 10 bases lay in between. CDR3 length: 13 residues. Germline loops: CDR1 MDHEN, CDR2 SYDVKM. The CDR3 nucleotides are TGTGCCAGCAGTTTATTTTACTCTCGTGAGCAGTTCTTC. Residues: CASSLFYSREQFF.

This chain uses TRBV6-6 with TRBJ2-7, with 8 bases lining up with TRBD2. J lost 1 base, V lost 5 bases, and 7 bases had no gene match. CDR1 is MNHNY, CDR2 SVGAGI, per germline (reference sequence). There are 15 residues in the CDR3. The CDR3, as DNA: TGTGCCAGCAGTCCCTTGGCGGGAGGTTCCTACGAGCAGTACTTC. This codes for CASSPLAGGSYEQYF.

V usage is TRBV28 and J usage is TRBJ1-2; 9 nucleotides agree with TRBD1. From germline, CDR1 is MDHEN and CDR2 SYDVKM. The CDR3 runs 18 residues. Trimming removed 5 bases from V and 3 bases from J; junction bases left unmatched: 16. CDR3: CASSPIVWKGQGDYGYTF. The CDR3 DNA reads TGTGCCAGCAGTCCCATTGTTTGGAAGGGACAGGGTGACTATGGCTACACCTTC.

The V gene is TRBV18, the J gene TRBJ1-2; 8 nucleotides line up with TRBD1. Trimming took 2 bases from V and 6 from J; bases not matched to a gene: 5. The CDR3 has 14 amino acids. CDR1 is KGHSH, CDR2 LQKENI, per germline. Here the CDR3 DNA reads TGTGCCAGCTCACCAATAACAGGGGGAGATGGCTACACCTTC. Encoded protein: CASSPITGGDGYTF.

This sequence joins TRBV19 and TRBJ1-2; D gene uncertain. Deletions cut 2 bases from V and 4 bases from J, with 5 bases between. The CDR3 has 12 amino acids. Germline V CDR1 and CDR2: LNHDA, SQIVND (reference sequence). The CDR3 coding sequence is TGTGCCAGTAGTATAAAACTCTATGGCTACACCTTC. Residues: CASSIKLYGYTF.

By share, this clone ranks as medium-sized. The V call is TRBV2, the J call TRBJ2-3; weak D call: TRBD2 (5 bases). The CDR3 is 12 amino acids. Germline V gives CDR1 SNHLY, CDR2 FYNNEI. Trimming left V 6 bases short and J 4 bases short, with 8 bases between. The CDR3 DNA follows: TGTGCCAGCAGAGCGAGGGCAGATACGCAGTATTTT. Its translation: CASRARADTQYF. The complete variable domain, with remaining parts taken from reference TRBV2 and TRBJ2-3, reads EPEVTQTPSHQVTQMGQEVILRCVPISNHLYFYWYRQILGQKVEFLVSFYNNEISEKSEIFDDQFSVERPDGSNFTLKIRSTKLEDSAMYFCASRARADTQYFGPGTRLTVL.

The rearrangement uses TRBV5-5 and TRBJ2-2; TRBD2 matches 9 bases. This CDR3 comprises 15 residues. Germline-derived CDR1 and CDR2 are SGHKS and YYEKEE (reference sequence). Unmatched junction bases numbered 2, after V lost 0 bases and J lost 5 bases. CDR3 sequence reads: CASSLVAGGTGELFF. As DNA, the CDR3 is TGTGCCAGCAGCTTGGTGGCGGGAGGGACCGGGGAGCTGTTTTTT.

This clone was detected only a few times. The chain links TRBV21-1 to TRBJ2-3; the DNA was not used to check the table's D call, TRBD2. TRBV21-1 represents a pseudogene. This CDR3 region has 16 residues. The DNA for the CDR3 is TGTGCCAGCAGCATCGAGGGACTAGCTGTAGGCGATACGCAGTATTTT. This encodes CASSIEGLAVGDTQYF.